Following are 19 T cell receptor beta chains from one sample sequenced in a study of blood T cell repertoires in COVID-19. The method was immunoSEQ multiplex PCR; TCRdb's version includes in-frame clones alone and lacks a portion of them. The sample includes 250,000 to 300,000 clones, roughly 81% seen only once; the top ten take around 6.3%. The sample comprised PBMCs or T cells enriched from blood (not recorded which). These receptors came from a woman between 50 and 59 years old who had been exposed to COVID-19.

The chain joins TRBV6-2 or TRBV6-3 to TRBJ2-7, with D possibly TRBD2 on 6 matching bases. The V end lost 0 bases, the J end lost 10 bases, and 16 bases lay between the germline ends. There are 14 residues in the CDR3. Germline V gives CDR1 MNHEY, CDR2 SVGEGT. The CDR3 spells CASSYSEGGRAQYF. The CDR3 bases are TGTGCCAGCAGTTACTCGGAGGGAGGTCGGGCTCAGTACTTC.

The CDR3 bases are TGTGCCTGGATGGGCGAGCGAATCAGGGGGACCGGGGAGCTGTTTTTT. This codes for CAWMGERIRGTGELFF. The V call is TRBV30, the J call TRBJ2-2, with 7 bases aligning to TRBD1. CDR1 is GTSNPN, CDR2 SVGIG, per germline (reference sequence). This CDR3 comprises 16 residues. The V and J ends lost 4 bases and 5 bases, in that order; junction bases with no gene match: 13.

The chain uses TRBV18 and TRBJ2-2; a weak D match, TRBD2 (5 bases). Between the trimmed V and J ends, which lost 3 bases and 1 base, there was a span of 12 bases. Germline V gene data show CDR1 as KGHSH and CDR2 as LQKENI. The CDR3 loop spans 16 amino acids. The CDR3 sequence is CASSPPLRENTGELFF. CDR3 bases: TGTGCCAGCTCACCTCCCCTGAGGGAGAACACCGGGGAGCTGTTTTTT.

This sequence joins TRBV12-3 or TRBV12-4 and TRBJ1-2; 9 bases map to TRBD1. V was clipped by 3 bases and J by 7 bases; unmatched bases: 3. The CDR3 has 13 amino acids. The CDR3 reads CASSFRDRAGYTF. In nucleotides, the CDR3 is TGTGCCAGCAGTTTTCGGGACAGGGCTGGCTACACCTTC.

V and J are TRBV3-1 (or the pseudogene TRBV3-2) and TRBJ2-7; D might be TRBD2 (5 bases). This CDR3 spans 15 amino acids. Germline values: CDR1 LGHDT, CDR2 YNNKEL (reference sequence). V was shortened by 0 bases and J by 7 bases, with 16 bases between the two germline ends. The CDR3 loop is CASSQDGVEGREQYF. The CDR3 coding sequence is TGTGCCAGCAGCCAAGATGGGGTCGAGGGCCGGGAGCAGTACTTC.

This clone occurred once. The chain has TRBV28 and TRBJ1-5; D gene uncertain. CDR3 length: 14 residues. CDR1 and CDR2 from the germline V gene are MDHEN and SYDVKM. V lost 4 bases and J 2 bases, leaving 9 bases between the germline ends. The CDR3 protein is CASSSGAGNQPQHF. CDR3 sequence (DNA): TGTGCCAGCAGTTCAGGAGCGGGCAATCAGCCCCAGCATTTT.

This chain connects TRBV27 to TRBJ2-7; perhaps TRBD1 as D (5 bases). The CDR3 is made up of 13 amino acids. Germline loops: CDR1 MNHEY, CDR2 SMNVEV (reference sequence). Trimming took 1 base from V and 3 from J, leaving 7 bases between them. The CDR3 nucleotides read TGTGCCAGCAGTTTATTTCAGGGCTACGAGCAGTACTTC. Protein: CASSLFQGYEQYF.

Here the CDR3 DNA reads TGTGCCAGCAGCCTCACCTGGGACAGGAGCTCCTACGAGCAGTACTTC. Its protein product is CASSLTWDRSSYEQYF. The chain employs TRBV6-2 or TRBV6-3 and TRBJ2-7; 8 bases fit TRBD1. J lost 0 bases, V lost 6 bases, and 10 bases had no gene match. Looked up from germline, CDR1 is MNHEY and CDR2 is SVGEGT. The CDR3 extends over 16 amino acids.

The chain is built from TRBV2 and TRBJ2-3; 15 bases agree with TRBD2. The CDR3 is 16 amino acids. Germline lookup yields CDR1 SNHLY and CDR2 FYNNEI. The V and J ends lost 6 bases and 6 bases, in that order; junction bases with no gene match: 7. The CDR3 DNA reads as TGTGCCAGCAGCCGCGGGACTAGCGGGGGGCGGGATACGCAGTATTTT. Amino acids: CASSRGTSGGRDTQYF.

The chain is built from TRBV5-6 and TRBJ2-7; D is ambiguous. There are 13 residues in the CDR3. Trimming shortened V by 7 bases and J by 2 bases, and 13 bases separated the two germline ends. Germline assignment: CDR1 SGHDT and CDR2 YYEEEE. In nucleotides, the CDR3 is TGTGCCAGCCGCCCCGCCGGTGCCTACGAGCAGTACTTC. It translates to CASRPAGAYEQYF.

The CDR3 is CASSLGWGVGAFF. Written as DNA, the CDR3 is TGTGCCAGCAGCTTAGGTTGGGGGGTCGGAGCTTTCTTT. V is TRBV5-5 and J is TRBJ1-1; TRBD1 is a possible D gene (5 bases). Trimming took off 2 bases at V and 10 bases at J, with 15 bases between the two ends. Germline assignment: CDR1 SGHKS and CDR2 YYEKEE (reference sequence). CDR3 length: 13 amino acids.

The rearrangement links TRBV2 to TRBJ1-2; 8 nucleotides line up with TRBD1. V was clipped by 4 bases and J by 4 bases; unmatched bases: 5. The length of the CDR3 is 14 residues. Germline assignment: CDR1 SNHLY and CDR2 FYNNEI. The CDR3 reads CASSADRVPYGYTF. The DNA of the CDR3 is TGTGCCAGCAGTGCGGACAGGGTTCCCTATGGCTACACCTTC.

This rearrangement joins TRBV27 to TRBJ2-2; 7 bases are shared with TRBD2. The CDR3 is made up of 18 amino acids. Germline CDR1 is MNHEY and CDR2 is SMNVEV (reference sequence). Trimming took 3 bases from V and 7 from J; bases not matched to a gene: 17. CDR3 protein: CASSLSWQRGSSSGELFF. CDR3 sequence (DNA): TGTGCCAGCAGTTTGAGTTGGCAGCGGGGCTCCTCTAGCGGGGAGCTGTTTTTT.

The CDR3 reads CASSQELSDTQYF. The CDR3 nucleotides read TGCGCCAGCAGCCAAGAACTTTCAGATACGCAGTATTTT. This chain links TRBV4-3 with TRBJ2-3; D is ambiguous. Germline V gene data show CDR1 as LGHNA and CDR2 as YSLEER. The CDR3 sequence is 13 residues long. V lost 0 bases and J lost 4, with 5 bases in between.

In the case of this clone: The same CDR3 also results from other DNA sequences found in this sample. The CDR3 sequence is CASSSVTGNTIYF. As DNA, the CDR3 is TGTGCCAGCAGTTCGGTGACAGGAAACACCATATATTTT. This rearrangement joins TRBV6-5 to TRBJ1-3; D gene ambiguous. The CDR3 has 13 amino acids. The ends were cut back, 4 bases at V and 4 bases at J, with 8 bases in the middle. Germline CDR1 MNHEY, CDR2 SVGAGI.

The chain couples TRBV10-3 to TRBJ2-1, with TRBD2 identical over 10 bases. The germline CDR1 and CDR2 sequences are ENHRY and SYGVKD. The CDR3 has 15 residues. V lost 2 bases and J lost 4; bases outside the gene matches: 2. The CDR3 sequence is CAISENSGGYNEQFF. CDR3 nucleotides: TGTGCCATCAGTGAGAATAGCGGGGGGTACAATGAGCAGTTCTTC.

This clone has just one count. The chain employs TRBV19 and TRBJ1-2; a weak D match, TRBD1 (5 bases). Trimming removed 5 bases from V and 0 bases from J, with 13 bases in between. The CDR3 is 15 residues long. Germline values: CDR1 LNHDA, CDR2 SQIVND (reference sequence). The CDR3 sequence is CASSGGTAANYGYTF. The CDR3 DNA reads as TGTGCCAGTAGTGGGGGGACGGCCGCTAACTATGGCTACACCTTC.

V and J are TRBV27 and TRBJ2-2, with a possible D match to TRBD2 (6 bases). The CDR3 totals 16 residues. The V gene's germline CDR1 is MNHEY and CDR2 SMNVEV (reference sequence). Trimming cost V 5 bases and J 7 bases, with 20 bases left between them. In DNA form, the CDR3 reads TGTGCCAGCAGTGCCCCTCTGACTAGTAAAGGCGGGGAGCTGTTTTTT. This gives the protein CASSAPLTSKGGELFF.

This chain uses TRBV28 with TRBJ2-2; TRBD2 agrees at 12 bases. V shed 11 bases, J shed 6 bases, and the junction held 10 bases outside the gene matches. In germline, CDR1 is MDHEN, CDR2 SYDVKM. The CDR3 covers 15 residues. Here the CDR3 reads CASGAGTSGSGELFF. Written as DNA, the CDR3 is TGTGCCTCTGGGGCCGGGACTAGCGGGTCCGGGGAGCTGTTTTTT.